Given below is one TCR beta chain in context. Given a much more abundant clone one base away, this may be a read error. This specimen belongs to a study of T cells in Graves' hyperthyroidism and ophthalmopathy. Study details: Blood was drawn when the patient was first diagnosed and still untreated.

RNA transcripts gave rise to amplified TCR beta CDR3 regions. First-round RT-PCR of the TCR CDR3 relied on the HTBI primer set. From the multiplex PCR reads, TCRdb called clonotypes with MiXCR, one entry per CDR3 protein. This sample carries about 380,000 distinct CDR3 sequences, approximately 12% of them seen once, and the ten largest clones take about a fifth. This CDR3 contains 15 residues. Per germline, CDR1 SEHNR and CDR2 FQNEAQ (reference sequence). Patients aged 18 to 65 with hyperthyroidism were newly diagnosed, with duration under 2 months. Any patient presenting with uncontrolled infection, other autoimmune disease, pregnancy or lactation was left out. The blood sample dates from first hyperthyroidism diagnosis, preceding any ophthalmopathy symptoms.

The chain has TRBV7-9 and TRBJ2-5; 9 positions agree with TRBD2. This TCR derives from a man aged 25 to 40 with Graves' hyperthyroidism that later progressed to Graves' ophthalmopathy. The sequencing sample was made of blood. The CDR3 spells CASSLVVSGGETQSF. The CDR3, as DNA: TGTGCCAGCAGCTTAGTGGTTAGCGGGGGAGAGACCCAGTCCTTC.